Listed here is a single TCR beta chain. This entry is derived from a study of cytomegalovirus exposure and HLA in healthy donors. The CDR3 has 16 amino acids. Trimming took 0 bases from V and 3 from J; bases not matched to a gene: 7. Germline lookup yields CDR1 MNHNS and CDR2 SASEGT. Amplification used 60 Vbeta primers and 13 Jbeta primers. Only in-frame clones appear in the TCRdb table, and some are missing; sequencing was by immunoSEQ multiplex PCR. The data contain under 150,000 clones, 60% to 85% of them singletons. What was sequenced was PBMCs. V is TRBV6-1 and J is TRBJ1-2, with 7 bases matching TRBD1. The TCR originated in a male donor in good health and CMV-seronegative. The CDR3 DNA is TGTGCCAGCAGTGAAGCCTTCAGGGGGTTGCACTATGGCTACACCTTC. Its translation: CASSEAFRGLHYGYTF.